A single sample is the source of the 17 T cell receptor beta chains below, sequenced in a study of cytomegalovirus exposure and HLA in healthy donors. Both 60 Vbeta primers and 13 Jbeta primers went into the PCR. This table comes from immunoSEQ multiplex PCR, and its TCRdb copy is limited to in-frame clones, with some not included. The repertoire holds approximately 160,000 clones, about 76% seen once, with over 2.5% in the top ten. Sequenced: PBMCs. The receptors stem from a woman between 40 and 50 years old in good health and CMV-seropositive.

The chain couples TRBV2 to TRBJ2-3, with D tentatively TRBD2 (5 bases). The germline V gene encodes CDR1 SNHLY and CDR2 FYNNEI. The CDR3 is 14 residues long. V was pared by 4 bases and J by 2 bases, with 10 bases between. DNA of the CDR3: TGTGCCAGCAGTGGAGGACTGTCCACAGATACGCAGTATTTT. Translation gives CASSGGLSTDTQYF.

This sequence joins TRBV19 and TRBJ2-1; 10 bases align to TRBD2. The ends lost 5 bases at V and 0 bases at J; junction bases unmatched: 7. CDR3 length: 17 amino acids. Germline V CDR1 and CDR2: LNHDA, SQIVND (reference sequence). This CDR3 reads CASSQGLAVSSYNEQFF. The CDR3 nucleotides read TGTGCCAGTAGTCAAGGACTAGCGGTGAGCTCCTACAATGAGCAGTTCTTC.

This sequence joins TRBV7-6 and TRBJ2-5, with TRBD1 matching over 7 bases. CDR1 is SGHVS and CDR2 is FNYEAQ in the germline V gene. This CDR3 has 14 amino acids. V trimming: 4 bases; J trimming: 5 bases; junction bases outside the gene matches: 7. CDR3 nucleotides: TGTGCCAGCAGCTATCGCGACAGGGACGAGACCCAGTACTTC. Its protein product is CASSYRDRDETQYF.

This chain uses TRBV2 with TRBJ2-3; 9 positions agree with TRBD2. This CDR3 region has 14 residues. With V trimmed by 5 bases and J by 3 bases, 3 bases remained unmatched. The V gene's germline CDR1 is SNHLY and CDR2 FYNNEI. The CDR3 nucleotides read TGTGCCAGCAGTCTGGGACTAGCAACAGATACGCAGTATTTT. Amino acid sequence: CASSLGLATDTQYF.

The chain recombines TRBV28 with TRBJ1-2, with 8 bases fitting TRBD1. The germline gives CDR1 MDHEN, CDR2 SYDVKM. The CDR3 covers 16 residues. J gave up 2 bases and V 2 bases, and 7 bases lay outside the gene matches. Here the CDR3 reads CASSLDQGAPNYGYTF. CDR3 nucleotides: TGTGCCAGCAGTTTAGATCAGGGGGCGCCCAACTATGGCTACACCTTC.

J is TRBJ2-1 and V is TRBV10-3; TRBD2 matches at 10 bases. V gave up 0 bases and J gave up 4 bases; unmatched junction bases: 0. This CDR3 is 15 amino acids long. The germline V gene encodes CDR1 ENHRY and CDR2 SYGVKD. CDR3 sequence reads: CAISESSGGYNEQFF. In DNA, the CDR3 is TGTGCCATCAGTGAGTCTAGCGGGGGGTACAATGAGCAGTTCTTC.

A single count supports this clone. This chain uses TRBV9 with TRBJ2-2, with TRBD2 matching 13 bases. The CDR3 is made up of 16 amino acids. V shed 4 bases, J shed 4 bases, and the junction held 4 bases outside the gene matches. CDR1 is SGDLS, CDR2 YYNGEE, per germline. The CDR3 nucleotides read TGTGCCAGCAGCCAGAGGACTAGCGGGAGCACCGGGGAGCTGTTTTTT. This codes for CASSQRTSGSTGELFF.

The gene calls are TRBV28 and TRBJ2-6; 10 nucleotides line up with TRBD1. Trimming at V came to 8 bases and at J to 1 base, leaving 11 bases not matched to a gene. Germline values: CDR1 MDHEN, CDR2 SYDVKM. This CDR3 region has 18 residues. CDR3 bases: TGTGCCAGCGGCGGTCGGGACAGGGGTCGTTCTGGGGCCAACGTCCTGACTTTC. Amino acids: CASGGRDRGRSGANVLTF.

In this sample, this clone turned up once. The CDR3 loop is CASSTGQVADGYTF. For the CDR3, the DNA is TGTGCCAGCAGCACCGGACAGGTCGCCGATGGCTACACCTTC. V and J are TRBV7-2 and TRBJ1-2, with TRBD1 identical over 7 bases. V was pared by 5 bases and J by 6 bases, with 9 bases of the junction left unmatched. The CDR3 has 14 amino acids. In germline, CDR1 is SGHTA, CDR2 FQGNSA.

This clone occurred a few times. The V gene is TRBV6-5, the J gene TRBJ2-5, with 7 bases lining up with TRBD2. Germline CDR1 reads MNHEY; CDR2 reads SVGAGI. There are 15 residues in the CDR3. V shed 5 bases, J shed 3 bases, and the junction held 9 bases outside the gene matches. The CDR3 nucleotides read TGTGCCAGCAGTACACTAGGCGCGGGAGAAGAGACCCAGTACTTC. It yields the protein CASSTLGAGEETQYF.

V usage is TRBV2 and J usage is TRBJ2-3, with 7 nucleotides matching TRBD2. V was clipped by 7 bases and J by 0 bases; unmatched bases: 7. The CDR3 extends over 15 amino acids. CDR1 and CDR2 from the germline V gene are SNHLY and FYNNEI. The CDR3: CASKASGKSTDTQYF. The CDR3 DNA sequence: TGTGCCAGCAAGGCTAGCGGCAAAAGCACAGATACGCAGTATTTT.

The chain uses TRBV19 and TRBJ1-4; 10 bases align to TRBD1. The length of the CDR3 is 15 residues. CDR1 and CDR2 from the germline V gene are LNHDA and SQIVND (reference sequence). J lost 8 bases, V lost 6 bases, and 9 bases had no gene match. CDR3 protein: CASRGTGASKEKLFF. Written as DNA, the CDR3 is TGTGCCAGTAGAGGGACAGGGGCGAGTAAAGAAAAACTGTTTTTT.

The V and J genes are TRBV18 and TRBJ2-7; TRBD1 matches at 9 bases. Germline CDR1 and CDR2: KGHSH and LQKENI. The CDR3 spans 14 residues. V lost 2 bases to trimming and J lost 5 bases; unmatched junction nucleotides: 4. The CDR3 reads CASSPGDRDHEQYF. CDR3 DNA: TGTGCCAGCTCACCAGGGGACAGGGACCACGAGCAGTACTTC.

The chain links TRBV6-6 to TRBJ2-7; D is perhaps TRBD1 (6 bases). Germline assignment: CDR1 MNHNY and CDR2 SVGAGI (reference sequence). The CDR3 runs 14 residues. Trimming stripped 4 bases from V and 4 bases from J, with 14 bases between. The CDR3 reads CASSWQTGLYEQYF. CDR3 coding DNA: TGTGCCAGCAGTTGGCAGACAGGATTATACGAGCAGTACTTC.

The chain combines TRBV4-3 with TRBJ2-2; 8 nucleotides align to TRBD1. Germline CDR1 is LGHNA and CDR2 is YSLEER. The junction had 11 bases not matched to a gene; V was cut back by 0 bases and J by 5 bases. The CDR3 sequence is 18 residues long. The DNA of the CDR3 is TGCGCCAGCAGCCAAGATAACCCCCCTCGGACAGGGACCGGGGAGCTGTTTTTT. Translation: CASSQDNPPRTGTGELFF.

This clone was detected a few times. This chain joins TRBV10-3 and TRBJ1-2, with TRBD1 as a possible D gene (6 bases). This CDR3 has 15 amino acids. Germline V gene lookup returns CDR1 ENHRY and CDR2 SYGVKD. Trimming left V 3 bases short and J 6 bases short, with 17 bases between. The DNA for the CDR3 is TGTGCCATCAGTGACCCCAGGGGCCTCTATGATGGCTACACCTTC. Amino acid sequence: CAISDPRGLYDGYTF.

The V gene is TRBV6-5, the J gene TRBJ2-3; possibly TRBD1 for D (6 bases). The CDR3 has 16 amino acids. V shed 0 bases and J shed 5 bases, with 15 bases lying between them. Germline values: CDR1 MNHEY, CDR2 SVGAGI. CDR3 coding DNA: TGTGCCAGCAGTTACTCGCCTACAGGGTCCCTAGATACGCAGTATTTT. It translates to CASSYSPTGSLDTQYF.